This TCR beta chain is drawn from a study of blood T cell repertoires in COVID-19. The CDR3 has 15 amino acids. Germline CDR1 reads SGHRS; CDR2 reads YFSETQ. V lost 0 bases, J lost 7 bases, and 11 bases lay in between. Sequencing used immunoSEQ multiplex PCR; TCRdb keeps in-frame clones, though not all of them. The data show approximately 120,000 clones, roughly 72% seen once. The sample comprised peripheral blood. This chain uses TRBV5-1 with TRBJ1-6, with D hard to call. The TCR originated in a human donor in a cohort sampled during active COVID-19. CDR3 protein: CASSLGQAGNSPLHF. The CDR3 DNA reads as TGCGCCAGCAGCTTGGGTCAGGCGGGGAATTCACCCCTCCACTTT.